Below, 21 T cell receptor beta chains from the same sample are listed, as sequenced in a study of blood T cells in healthy people across ages. Using a J-beta primer mix together with a sample-barcoded 5' primer, a second PCR was run for about 6 to 11 cycles. TCRdb reprocessed the 5' RACE reads via MiXCR and lists one record per CDR3 protein. This table has 1.5 million or so distinct CDR3 sequences, 40% to 45% appearing once. Input material: blood. The receptors were sampled from a young woman in good health.

The DNA of the CDR3 is TGCAGTGCTGGATGGGGCACAGATACGCAGTATTTT. Translation gives CSAGWGTDTQYF. The rearrangement uses TRBV20-1 and TRBJ2-3; D remains unclear. Deletions cut 5 bases from V and 1 base from J, with 7 bases between. Looked up from germline, CDR1 is DFQATT and CDR2 is SNEGSKA (reference sequence). CDR3 length equals 12 residues.

The chain links TRBV27 to TRBJ1-1; D is undetermined. The CDR3 extends over 14 amino acids. V lost 7 bases and J lost 2, with 14 bases in between. CDR1 is MNHEY, CDR2 SMNVEV, per germline (reference sequence). The CDR3 is CASTSGDLNTEAFF. The CDR3 DNA sequence: TGTGCCAGCACCTCGGGAGATTTAAACACTGAAGCTTTCTTT.

The chain has TRBV28 and TRBJ2-1; D unclear. The germline CDR1 and CDR2 sequences are MDHEN and SYDVKM. The CDR3 spans 12 residues. V lost 10 bases and J 9 bases, leaving 16 bases between the germline ends. The CDR3: CATRLLTSEQFF. The DNA of the CDR3 is TGTGCCACCCGTTTACTTACCAGTGAGCAGTTCTTC.

With regard to this clonotype: The junction departs from the called germline gene at one end, perhaps through a read error. The DNA of the CDR3 is TGTGCCTTCAGTGAGGGAGATAACAATGAGCAGTTCTTC. It specifies CAFSEGDNNEQFF. The chain employs TRBV10-3 and TRBJ2-1; a weak D match, TRBD2 (5 bases). The CDR3 is 13 residues long. The germline V gene has CDR1 ENHRY and CDR2 SYGVKD.

This chain links TRBV30 with TRBJ2-1; D uncertain. Germline-derived CDR1 and CDR2 are GTSNPN and SVGIG (reference sequence). The ends were cut back, 3 bases at V and 5 bases at J, with 14 bases in the middle. The CDR3 contains 14 residues. CDR3 sequence reads: CAWSQGPLNNEQFF. In DNA, the CDR3 is TGTGCCTGGAGCCAAGGCCCTCTTAACAATGAGCAGTTCTTC.

The chain links TRBV5-1 to TRBJ2-7; TRBD2 matches 8 bases. With 4 bases clipped from V and 0 bases from J, the junction kept 6 bases outside the gene matches. The CDR3 has 15 residues. Germline V CDR1 and CDR2: SGHRS, YFSETQ. The CDR3 is CASSQGRGDSYEQYF. CDR3 sequence (DNA): TGCGCCAGCAGCCAGGGGCGGGGGGACTCCTACGAGCAGTACTTC.

This chain connects TRBV11-2 to TRBJ2-1; tentative D call: TRBD1 (6 bases). Germline CDR1 is SGHAT and CDR2 is FQNNGV. Trimming removed 3 bases at V and 5 bases at J, with 11 bases between. The CDR3 has 14 amino acids. CDR3 DNA sequence: TGTGCCAGCAGCTTTCTCAGGGGAAACAATGAGCAGTTCTTC. Residues: CASSFLRGNNEQFF.

This sequence joins TRBV5-6 and TRBJ2-7; D is unresolved. The V end was cut by 4 bases, the J end by 0 bases, with 11 bases between. This CDR3 region has 14 residues. Germline CDR1 reads SGHDT; CDR2 reads YYEEEE. The CDR3 bases are TGTGCCAGCAGCCGGTTGCACCGCTCCTACGAGCAGTACTTC. It translates to CASSRLHRSYEQYF.

A note on this clonotype: A much bigger clone sits one base away, suggesting this may be a read error. The J gene is TRBJ2-3, the V gene TRBV29-1; no clear D gene. The germline V gene encodes CDR1 SQVTM and CDR2 ANQGSEA. This CDR3 has 13 residues. Trimming removed 2 bases at V and 8 bases at J, with 14 bases between. CDR3 protein: CSVEPGAAGTQYF. The CDR3 bases are TGCAGCGTTGAACCCGGAGCAGCAGGTACGCAGTATTTT.

The chain couples TRBV18 to TRBJ2-7; D possibly corresponds to TRBD2 (5 bases). The CDR3 extends over 16 amino acids. CDR1 and CDR2 from the germline V gene are KGHSH and LQKENI. Deletions cut 1 base from V and 0 bases from J, with 13 bases between. The CDR3 sequence: CASSPRYLGSSYEQYF. CDR3 DNA: TGTGCCAGCTCACCACGATATCTTGGGAGCTCCTACGAGCAGTACTTC. Full variable domain (outside the CDR3, taken from reference TRBV18 and TRBJ2-7): NAGVMQNPRHLVRRRGQEARLRCSPMKGHSHVYWYRQLPEEGLKFMVYLQKENIIDESGMPKERFSAEFPKEGPSILRIQQVVRGDSAAYFCASSPRYLGSSYEQYFGPGTRLTVT.

V usage is TRBV3-1 and J usage is TRBJ2-7; 7 bases fit TRBD2. V dropped 5 bases and J dropped 3; count of bases not matched to a gene: 4. CDR3 length equals 13 residues. Germline CDR1 and CDR2: LGHDT and YNNKEL (reference sequence). CDR3 nucleotide sequence: TGTGCCAGCAGCGCTAGCGGAGGCTACGAGCAGTACTTC. It codes for CASSASGGYEQYF.

This clonotype was found a few times. The genes are TRBV7-6 and TRBJ1-1; D is ambiguous. Germline lookup yields CDR1 SGHVS and CDR2 FNYEAQ. This CDR3 has 14 residues. V was trimmed by 4 bases and J by 3 bases, leaving 12 bases between them. The CDR3 DNA sequence: TGTGCCAGCAGCTCTAGGGCCGGGGACACTGAAGCTTTCTTT. It translates to CASSSRAGDTEAFF.

This clonotype has a handful of counts. This chain uses TRBV2 with TRBJ1-2; 10 bases are a match to TRBD1. Germline values: CDR1 SNHLY, CDR2 FYNNEI. This CDR3 contains 16 residues. The ends lost 3 bases at V and 7 bases at J; junction bases unmatched: 11. The CDR3 nucleotides are TGTGCCAGCAGTGAGCCCCGGGACAGGGGCGTTTTTGGCTACACCTTC. Protein sequence: CASSEPRDRGVFGYTF. Looking up the rest from reference TRBV2 and TRBJ1-2 gives the full variable domain: EPEVTQTPSHQVTQMGQEVILRCVPISNHLYFYWYRQILGQKVEFLVSFYNNEISEKSEIFDDQFSVERPDGSNFTLKIRSTKLEDSAMYFCASSEPRDRGVFGYTFGSGTRLTVV.

The rearrangement uses TRBV7-9 and TRBJ2-7; D not certain. V was shortened by 1 base and J by 10 bases, with 14 bases between the two germline ends. In germline, CDR1 is SEHNR, CDR2 FQNEAQ (reference sequence). The CDR3 sequence is 13 residues long. CDR3: CASSLVLPGGQYF. The DNA of the CDR3 is TGTGCCAGCAGCTTAGTCCTCCCCGGCGGCCAGTACTTC.

This clonotype was recorded a few times. CDR3 protein: CASSFWGQRDTDTQYF. The CDR3 nucleotides read TGTGCCAGCAGTTTTTGGGGGCAGCGGGACACAGATACGCAGTATTTT. The chain combines TRBV28 with TRBJ2-3; possible D gene TRBD2, 7 bases. Trimming removed 3 bases from V and 2 bases from J, with 15 bases in between. This CDR3 has 16 amino acids. The V gene's germline CDR1 is MDHEN and CDR2 SYDVKM.

This clonotype was observed a handful of times. The rearrangement uses TRBV4-3 and TRBJ2-5; no definite D call. The CDR3 loop spans 16 amino acids. Germline CDR1 LGHNA, CDR2 YSLEER. V dropped 1 base and J dropped 11 bases, with 23 bases sitting between them. The DNA for the CDR3 is TGCGCCAGCAGCCAAGGCCACACGCTAGGGTACAATGAGCAGTACTTC. Its protein is CASSQGHTLGYNEQYF.

The chain uses TRBV7-8 and TRBJ2-5, with D uncertain. CDR1 is SGHVS and CDR2 is FQNEAQ in the germline V gene. The CDR3 runs 15 residues. Trimming removed 1 base from V and 11 bases from J, with 20 bases in between. The CDR3 nucleotides are TGTGCCAGCAGCTTAGGGACCTCGTTTCACAATGAGCAGTACTTC. Protein product: CASSLGTSFHNEQYF.

The table lists this clonotype with a few counts. The V and J genes are TRBV6-5 and TRBJ2-1; TRBD1 aligns across 12 bases. V lost 6 bases, J lost 7 bases, and 7 bases stayed unmatched. This CDR3 is 15 amino acids long. Looked up from germline, CDR1 is MNHEY and CDR2 is SVGAGI. The CDR3 region is CASSQGQGALNEQFF. The CDR3 DNA follows: TGTGCCAGCAGCCAGGGACAGGGGGCACTTAATGAGCAGTTCTTC.

The chain combines TRBV7-2 with TRBJ1-6; TRBD1 agrees at 7 bases. The V gene's germline CDR1 is SGHTA and CDR2 FQGNSA. V lost 7 bases to trimming and J lost 8 bases; unmatched junction nucleotides: 17. The CDR3 extends over 17 amino acids. The CDR3 sequence: CASTVYLGRGWDSPLHF. CDR3 nucleotides: TGTGCCAGCACCGTCTACCTGGGCAGGGGGTGGGATTCACCCCTCCACTTT. Supplemented by reference TRBV7-2 and TRBJ1-6, the full variable domain reads GAGVSQSPSNKVTEKGKDVELRCDPISGHTALYWYRQSLGQGLEFLIYFQGNSAPDKSGLPSDRFSAERTGGSVSTLTIQRTQQEDSAVYLCASTVYLGRGWDSPLHFGNGTRLTVT.

The V gene is TRBV20-1, the J gene TRBJ1-2; 8 positions match TRBD1. Germline-derived CDR1 and CDR2 are DFQATT and SNEGSKA (reference sequence). The CDR3 covers 17 residues. Trimming took 0 bases from V and 4 from J; bases not matched to a gene: 13. CDR3 region: CSARDFGDPTGVYGYTF. As DNA, the CDR3 is TGCAGTGCTAGAGATTTCGGAGACCCGACAGGGGTCTATGGCTACACCTTC.

The CDR3: CASSLSFLADSYEQYF. Here the CDR3 DNA reads TGTGCCAGCAGTTTATCGTTCCTAGCGGATTCCTACGAGCAGTACTTC. The V and J genes are TRBV27 and TRBJ2-7; 7 bases map to TRBD2. From germline, CDR1 is MNHEY and CDR2 SMNVEV (reference sequence). V trimming: 0 bases; J trimming: 1 base; junction bases outside the gene matches: 6. The CDR3 contains 16 residues.